This T cell receptor beta chain was identified during a study of blood T cell repertoires in COVID-19. This clone was found a few times. The CDR3 spans 12 residues. Looked up from germline, CDR1 is SGHNT and CDR2 is YENEEA. Trimming took 5 bases from V and 6 from J, leaving 7 bases between them. In the original analysis: Estimation of nucleated cell counts relied on the amplification of reference gene primers. Some clones are missing from TCRdb's copy, which holds only in-frame ones; the method was immunoSEQ multiplex PCR. The DNA gave D and trimming, while V, J and clone size come from that table. Of about 220,000 clones detected, roughly 80% appear once; the ten largest clones hold more than 7%.

Input material: peripheral blood. This TCR was recovered from a woman in her sixties or seventies with acute or convalescent COVID-19. The chain has TRBV11-3 and TRBJ2-2; D not certain. The CDR3 sequence is CASSVSPGELFF. The CDR3 DNA sequence: TGTGCCAGCAGCGTAAGCCCCGGGGAGCTGTTTTTT.